This T cell receptor beta chain originates from a study of shared clonotypes between healthy human individuals. Each donor was a Caucasian adult residing in Nashville, Tennessee. The CDR3 runs 14 residues. The V gene lost 0 bases and the J gene lost 4 bases, with 7 bases spanning the gap. Germline V gene lookup returns CDR1 SGDLS and CDR2 YYNGEE. Concerning this clone: Its matching antigen is unknown.

Sequencing was performed with immunoSEQ multiplex PCR; in TCRdb, only in-frame clones are kept and a portion is missing. Among around 990,000 clones listed, roughly 80% were seen once. Study-wide results and caveats: The generation probabilities recorded for non-shared clonotypes fell below those of clonotypes shared by all four donors. For naive CD4 cells, roughly 5% of clonotypes were shared across a handful of donors.

Specimen: memory CD4+ T cells from PBMCs. Subset noted: CD45RA-negative fraction. The chain joins TRBV9 to TRBJ2-2; D is unresolved. This clonotype was sampled from a man between 18 and 35 years old in good health. Some clones in this sample may be carry-over from other donors' samples. The CDR3 reads CASSVVSRTGELFF. CDR3 DNA: TGTGCCAGCAGCGTAGTTAGCCGCACCGGGGAGCTGTTTTTT.